One and the same sample provided the 26 T cell receptor beta chains below, sequenced in a study of shared clonotypes between healthy human individuals. Libraries were prepared by immunoSEQ multiplex PCR; TCRdb keeps only in-frame clonotypes and omits some of them. The sample gives roughly 1 million clones, about 76% of which show up once; about 1.5% is in the top ten. Sequencing was done on a sample of memory CD4+ T cells sorted from blood. Subset given: CD45RA-negative fraction. The receptor set was obtained from a man younger than 35 in good health.

This clone showed up just once. The chain carries TRBV5-5 and TRBJ1-1, with 7 bases that match TRBD1. The CDR3 sequence is 14 residues long. Germline V gives CDR1 SGHKS, CDR2 YYEKEE (reference sequence). V was pared by 0 bases and J by 4 bases, with 3 bases of the junction left unmatched. The CDR3 is CASSLVAGGTEAFF. In DNA form, the CDR3 reads TGTGCCAGCAGCTTGGTTGCAGGGGGCACTGAAGCTTTCTTT.

The chain employs TRBV9 and TRBJ1-1; the D gene is possibly TRBD1 (6 bases). This CDR3 has 14 residues. Trimming took off 0 bases at V and 3 bases at J, with 9 bases between the two ends. Germline CDR1 SGDLS, CDR2 YYNGEE. CDR3 sequence (DNA): TGTGCCAGCAGCGTAGAAGGGGGTTACACTGAAGCTTTCTTT. Amino acid sequence: CASSVEGGYTEAFF. Looking up the rest from reference TRBV9 and TRBJ1-1 gives the full variable domain: DSGVTQTPKHLITATGQRVTLRCSPRSGDLSVYWYQQSLDQGLQFLIQYYNGEERAKGNILERFSAQQFPDLHSELNLSSLELGDSALYFCASSVEGGYTEAFFGQGTRLTVV.

The chain links TRBV6-5 to TRBJ1-6, with no clear D. Germline V gene data show CDR1 as MNHEY and CDR2 as SVGAGI. CDR3 length equals 16 residues. The ends were cut back, 3 bases at V and 7 bases at J, with 16 bases in the middle. This CDR3 reads CASSYRPLVSNSPLHF. In DNA, the CDR3 is TGTGCCAGCAGTTATCGACCCCTCGTAAGCAATTCACCCCTCCACTTT.

This chain joins TRBV2 and TRBJ2-5, with 7 bases lining up with TRBD1. Germline values: CDR1 SNHLY, CDR2 FYNNEI. The CDR3 totals 14 residues. CDR3 DNA sequence: TGTGCTAAGCAACTGGGACAGCCCCTGGAGACCCAGTACTTC. Translated, it gives CAKQLGQPLETQYF.

This clone was counted a few times. The rearrangement links TRBV9 to TRBJ2-2; D is perhaps TRBD1 (6 bases). The CDR3 sequence is 14 residues long. Germline V gives CDR1 SGDLS, CDR2 YYNGEE. Trimming took 3 bases from V and 3 from J, leaving 9 bases between them. The CDR3 loop reads CASSATGYTGELFF. The CDR3 DNA sequence: TGTGCCAGCAGCGCAACAGGGTACACCGGGGAGCTGTTTTTT.

The chain combines TRBV28 with TRBJ2-7; D is ambiguous. Per germline, CDR1 MDHEN and CDR2 SYDVKM. With 2 bases removed from V and 0 bases from J, the gap between germline ends came to 11 bases. The CDR3 loop spans 15 amino acids. The CDR3 bases are TGTGCCAGCAGTTTAAGGACCGAGAGCTCCTACGAGCAGTACTTC. Residues: CASSLRTESSYEQYF.

This chain uses TRBV5-1 with TRBJ1-1; D gene uncertain. The CDR3 has 13 residues. The V and J ends lost 0 bases and 7 bases respectively, with 10 bases between them. In germline, CDR1 is SGHRS, CDR2 YFSETQ. CDR3 protein: CASSLGDVGEAFF. CDR3 nucleotide sequence: TGCGCCAGCAGCTTGGGGGATGTAGGTGAAGCTTTCTTT.

The J gene is TRBJ1-1, the V gene TRBV11-2; the D is unclear. The germline V gene has CDR1 SGHAT and CDR2 FQNNGV. This CDR3 is built from 16 residues. V lost 4 bases to trimming and J lost 0 bases, with 15 bases between them. The CDR3, as DNA: TGTGCCAGCAGCTCACCCGGGGAGCCCCTGAACACTGAAGCTTTCTTT. As protein: CASSSPGEPLNTEAFF.

The chain joins TRBV2 to TRBJ1-2, with 10 bases matching TRBD1. The CDR3 loop spans 12 amino acids. Germline V gene lookup returns CDR1 SNHLY and CDR2 FYNNEI. With V trimmed by 6 bases and J by 14 bases, 9 bases remained unmatched. The CDR3 DNA reads TGTGCCAGCAGCCTTAGACAGGGGGCAGAAACCTTC. It encodes CASSLRQGAETF.

This chain joins TRBV5-1 and TRBJ2-7; 8 bases are a match to TRBD1. CDR1 and CDR2 from the germline V gene are SGHRS and YFSETQ. V gave up 1 base and J gave up 5 bases; unmatched junction bases: 5. This CDR3 is built from 14 residues. CDR3 amino acids: CASSLRAGGDEQYF. As DNA, the CDR3 is TGCGCCAGCAGCTTGCGAGCAGGGGGCGACGAGCAGTACTTC.

V and J are TRBV5-1 and TRBJ1-3; no clear D. Germline V CDR1 and CDR2: SGHRS, YFSETQ. The CDR3 sequence is 15 residues long. V was trimmed by 0 bases and J by 2 bases, leaving 9 bases between them. The chain's CDR3 is CASSLAVSAGNTIYF. The CDR3, as DNA: TGCGCCAGCAGCTTGGCGGTGTCCGCTGGAAACACCATATATTTT.

The V call is TRBV5-4, the J call TRBJ2-7, with D unclear. The CDR3 consists of 14 residues. Germline loops: CDR1 SGHNT, CDR2 YYREEE (reference sequence). V was cut by 2 bases and J by 5 bases, with 14 bases left in between. In DNA form, the CDR3 reads TGTGCCAGCAGCTTTGTGGCGCAGTCCCACGAGCAGTACTTC. The encoded protein is CASSFVAQSHEQYF.

A few counts support this clone. The chain recombines TRBV9 with TRBJ1-1; D may be TRBD1 (5 bases). Trimming removed 4 bases at V and 4 bases at J, with 17 bases between. Germline CDR1 SGDLS, CDR2 YYNGEE. The CDR3 has 15 amino acids. The CDR3 nucleotides are TGTGCCAGCAGCTTGAGGGAGGGGTGGGGCACTGAAGCTTTCTTT. Residues: CASSLREGWGTEAFF.

V is TRBV6-1 and J is TRBJ1-4; possibly TRBD1 for D (5 bases). Trimming removed 3 bases at V and 8 bases at J, with 22 bases between. Per germline, CDR1 MNHNS and CDR2 SASEGT. The CDR3 is made up of 17 amino acids. Written as DNA, the CDR3 is TGTGCCAGCAGTGAGTGGGTCCGGGACGGCTTCACCGAAAAACTGTTTTTT. Its translation: CASSEWVRDGFTEKLFF.

The chain has TRBV2 and TRBJ1-6; no firm D call. The length of the CDR3 is 14 residues. Trimming pared 6 bases from V and 7 bases from J, leaving 13 bases between. Germline CDR1 reads SNHLY; CDR2 reads FYNNEI. DNA for the CDR3: TGTGCCAGCAGGTCGGCCGATAGGAATTCACCCCTCCACTTT. Protein product: CASRSADRNSPLHF.

This clone was seen a single time. The genes are TRBV25-1 and TRBJ1-4; a weak D match, TRBD1 (5 bases). The CDR3 runs to 15 residues. V shed 1 base and J shed 4 bases, with 10 bases lying between them. The germline gives CDR1 MGHDK, CDR2 SYGVNS. In DNA form, the CDR3 reads TGTGCCAGCAGTGAATCCGGGGGGTATAATGAAAAACTGTTTTTT. Its translation is CASSESGGYNEKLFF.

Concerning this clone itself: Other nucleotide sequences from this sample produce the same CDR3. The chain couples TRBV18 to TRBJ2-5; D remains unclear. The CDR3 contains 13 residues. V was shortened by 3 bases and J by 2 bases, with 7 bases between the two germline ends. Germline CDR1 and CDR2: KGHSH and LQKENI. For the CDR3, the DNA is TGTGCCAGCTCACCGCTCAGTCAAGAGACCCAGTACTTC. As protein: CASSPLSQETQYF.

This clone was seen a few times. V gene TRBV30 combines with J gene TRBJ2-1; TRBD2 might be the D (6 bases). The CDR3 runs 14 residues. Trimming shortened V by 5 bases and J by 0 bases, and 11 bases separated the two germline ends. Germline CDR1 GTSNPN, CDR2 SVGIG (reference sequence). As DNA, the CDR3 is TGTGCCTGGGGGACTGAGAGCTCCTACAATGAGCAGTTCTTC. Residues: CAWGTESSYNEQFF.

V gene TRBV19 combines with J gene TRBJ1-1; D might be TRBD1 (6 bases). V was shortened by 3 bases and J by 2 bases, with 13 bases between the two germline ends. Germline lookup yields CDR1 LNHDA and CDR2 SQIVND (reference sequence). This CDR3 spans 15 amino acids. CDR3 residues: CASSIPQQGNTEAFF. The CDR3 nucleotides are TGTGCCAGTAGTATCCCCCAACAGGGAAACACTGAAGCTTTCTTT.

The chain carries TRBV30 and TRBJ2-6; TRBD1 or TRBD2 may be the D gene (5 bases each). Germline V gives CDR1 GTSNPN, CDR2 SVGIG (reference sequence). This CDR3 is 13 amino acids long. Trimming left V 3 bases short and J 9 bases short, with 12 bases between. The CDR3, as DNA: TGTGCCTGGAGGAAGGGACGGAACAACGTCCTGACTTTC. Translating it yields CAWRKGRNNVLTF.

This chain links TRBV28 with TRBJ2-3; 7 nucleotides match TRBD1. V lost 8 bases and J lost 2; bases outside the gene matches: 4. CDR1 is MDHEN and CDR2 is SYDVKM in the germline V gene. The CDR3 loop spans 13 amino acids. The CDR3 reads CASRGQATDTQYF. CDR3 nucleotides: TGTGCCAGCCGAGGACAGGCCACAGATACGCAGTATTTT.

V usage is TRBV2 and J usage is TRBJ1-1; tentative D call: TRBD1 (5 bases). The CDR3 totals 14 residues. The V and J ends lost 7 bases and 7 bases respectively, with 19 bases between them. The germline gives CDR1 SNHLY, CDR2 FYNNEI. CDR3 nucleotide sequence: TGTGCCAGCACGCCGCAAGGGACGCAGAGTGAAGCTTTCTTT. Its translation: CASTPQGTQSEAFF.

The V call is TRBV7-2, the J call TRBJ2-7, with 7 positions matching TRBD2. V lost 1 base, J lost 5 bases, and 5 bases stayed unmatched. Per germline, CDR1 SGHTA and CDR2 FQGNSA. This CDR3 region has 14 residues. The CDR3 spells CASSLGGRGNEQYF. CDR3 coding DNA: TGTGCCAGCAGCTTAGGTGGGAGGGGAAACGAGCAGTACTTC.

The chain combines TRBV7-9 with TRBJ2-7; a possible D gene is TRBD2 (6 bases). From germline, CDR1 is SEHNR and CDR2 FQNEAQ (reference sequence). Trimming took 5 bases from V and 4 from J, leaving 18 bases between them. There are 15 residues in the CDR3. The CDR3: CASSDGGDPGYEQYF. In DNA form, the CDR3 reads TGTGCCAGCAGCGATGGAGGGGACCCTGGGTACGAGCAGTACTTC.

The rearrangement uses TRBV11-2 and TRBJ2-2, with D maybe TRBD2 (6 bases). The CDR3 totals 15 residues. Trimming pared 3 bases from V and 6 bases from J, leaving 14 bases between. CDR1 is SGHAT, CDR2 FQNNGV, per germline. The CDR3 region is CASSLEARRAGELFF. CDR3 sequence (DNA): TGTGCCAGCAGCTTGGAGGCTAGGAGGGCCGGGGAGCTGTTTTTT.

This clone was counted between two and nine times. Other DNA sequences within the sample encode an identical CDR3. The chain is built from TRBV5-1 and TRBJ2-5, with 14 positions matching TRBD2. The CDR3 contains 15 residues. Germline CDR1 is SGHRS and CDR2 is YFSETQ. With 4 bases clipped from V and 5 bases from J, the junction kept 4 bases outside the gene matches. The DNA for the CDR3 is TGCGCCAGCAGCCTGACTAGCGGGGGGGCGGAGACCCAGTACTTC. Amino acids: CASSLTSGGAETQYF.